This TCR beta chain was sequenced during a study of blood T cell repertoires in COVID-19. Study as a whole: There were acute and convalescent COVID-19 samples, and they came from the United States, Italy and Spain. The cDNA or gDNA used as material had been derived from T cells, B-cell-depleted T cells, or PBMCs.

In the original analysis: Amplified reference gene primers provided the basis for estimating nucleated cell counts. Data came from immunoSEQ multiplex PCR; TCRdb stores just in-frame clones and leaves some out. V and J calls and clone size are those listed in that table; D and trimming were worked out from the DNA. The sample lists approximately 71,000 clones, about nine tenths occurring once. Germline V lookup: CDR1 MNHEY, CDR2 SVGAGI. The CDR3 totals 15 residues. V dropped 6 bases and J dropped 2; count of bases not matched to a gene: 10. The sequencing input was peripheral blood. This clonotype was obtained from a human donor in a cohort sampled during active COVID-19. The V gene is TRBV6-5, the J gene TRBJ2-7, with 7 nucleotides matching TRBD2. The CDR3: CASSPGEGNPYEQYF. The CDR3, as DNA: TGTGCCAGCAGCCCGGGGGAGGGGAACCCCTACGAGCAGTACTTC.